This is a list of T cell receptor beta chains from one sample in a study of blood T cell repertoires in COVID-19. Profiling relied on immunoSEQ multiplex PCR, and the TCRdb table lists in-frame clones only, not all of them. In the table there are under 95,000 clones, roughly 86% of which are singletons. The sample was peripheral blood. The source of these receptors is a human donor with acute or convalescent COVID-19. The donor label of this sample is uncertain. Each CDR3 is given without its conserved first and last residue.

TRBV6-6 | ASSPSDSNQPQH
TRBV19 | ASSRGTGGPYEQY
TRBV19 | ASSIGGHFQETQY
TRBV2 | ASSLLDRPTNYGYT
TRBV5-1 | ASSLGTGRGEQY
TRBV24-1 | ATRSQVPGELF
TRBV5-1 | ASSLVVDTNEQY
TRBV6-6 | ASSDRNREKETQY
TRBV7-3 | ASSFDRAGANVLT
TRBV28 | ASRTGTNTGELF
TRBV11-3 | ASSFGTGYYNEQF
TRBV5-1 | ASSLAGDEKLF
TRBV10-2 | ASRGYTDTQY
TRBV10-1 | ASSAGVLGTQY
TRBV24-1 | ATSDSTGGYYGYT
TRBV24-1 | ATSDGGQGNEQF
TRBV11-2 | ASSSQGASSTDTQY
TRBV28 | ASRWGVEDTEAF
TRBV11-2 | ASSLLGQKGPDTQY
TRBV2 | ASSGRGISIDSPLH
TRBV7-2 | ASSLGGGPDTQY
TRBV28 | ASSTANSPLH
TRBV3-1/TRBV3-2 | ASSLGTGGQETQY
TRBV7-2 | ASSLVRVETQY
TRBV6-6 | ASKQGADGYT
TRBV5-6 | ASSLPGQGKSYEQY
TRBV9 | ASSKLAETYEQY
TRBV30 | AWKGPYGYT
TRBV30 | AWITGDRLNTEAF
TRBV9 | ASSVGRQLIYEQY
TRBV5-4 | ASSRDTTAPNNSPLH
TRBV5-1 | ASSLGDRAGSYEQY
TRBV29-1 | SVQQGGQETQY
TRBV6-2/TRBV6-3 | ASSYSVGGGATDTQY
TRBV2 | ASSSFQGAGLDEQY
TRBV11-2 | ASSFLQGAGNTIY
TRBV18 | ASSPPRLAGVTGELF
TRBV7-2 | ASSLRSGGPNYEQY
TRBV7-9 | ASSLGQNRRDTEAF
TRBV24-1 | ATSDLPSGGAADTQY
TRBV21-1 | ASSLFRDRGNTIY
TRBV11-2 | ASGQGVGYT
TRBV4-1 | ASSFRTVGGVNTGANVLT
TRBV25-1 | ASSESTGALNTEAF
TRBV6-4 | ASSEGDRETDTQY
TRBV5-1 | ASSLETGPNQPQH
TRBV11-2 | ASSTPGGRNEQY
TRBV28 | ASSPTDTREKAF
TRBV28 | ASRRDRAPMNTEAF
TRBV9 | ASSVEGSSGGIIQY
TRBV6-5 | ASSYRRSLYEQY